This T cell receptor beta chain is from a study of regulatory T cells in long-lasting Graves disease. On this clonotype itself: What it binds is not known. The likely explanation is a read error, given a far larger clone one base away.

According to the study, TCR beta libraries were built with iRepertoire HTBI primers and CDR3-region Arm-PCR. Methods used by the authors: Identified segments across samples numbered 60 or so TRBV and about 13 TRBJ. TCRdb reprocessed the multiplex PCR reads with MiXCR, giving one entry per CDR3 protein. These V and J calls rely on TCRdb rather than the paper's analysis. The sample has 400,000 to 500,000 distinct CDR3 sequences, about 14% seen once. Study results and caveats: Persistent patients had a count of shared public clonotypes (about 2,700) that exceeded that of new patients (about 970).

As for time point: newly diagnosed GD, antithyroid drugs for less than 3 months. PBMC RNA was the source of the TCR library. The same sample was also used in a study of T cells in Graves' hyperthyroidism and ophthalmopathy. From that report: Ophthalmopathy was model-predicted a median around 6.7 months pre-onset.

Sequences were derived from peripheral blood mononuclear cells (PBMCs), sampled at new diagnosis, from a patient treated with antithyroid drugs. The origin of this receptor is a woman aged 45-60 years with Graves disease.

CDR3 protein: CASSATTNTEAFF. The CDR3 DNA reads as TGTGCCAGCAGCGCGACAACGAACACTGAAGCTTTCTTT. The rearrangement joins TRBV5-6 to TRBJ1-1, with D hard to call. Germline lookup yields CDR1 SGHDT and CDR2 YYEEEE. This CDR3 is built from 13 residues. Trimming shortened V by 4 bases and J by 1 base, and 8 bases separated the two germline ends.